Below, 24 T cell receptor beta chains from the same sample are listed, as sequenced in a study of T-cell reconstitution after alpha-beta-depleted transplantation in children. A library of TCRbeta sequences, prepared with unique molecular identifiers, was generated. TCRdb re-analysed the PCR reads in MiXCR, keeping a single row per CDR3 protein. The sample carries about 870,000 distinct CDR3 sequences, roughly 16% recorded once. The sequences come from PBMCs, mostly from graft donor cells, collected 360 days after TCRalphabeta/CD19-depleted stem cell transplant. The receptor set was obtained from a male patient aged 10 to 17 who had a stem cell transplant for acute lymphoblastic leukemia, so the T cells may come from the graft donor.

This clonotype was counted a few times. The rearrangement uses TRBV5-1 and TRBJ2-5; D gene uncertain. Germline CDR1 reads SGHRS; CDR2 reads YFSETQ. The CDR3 consists of 13 residues. V was cut by 5 bases and J by 6 bases, with 14 bases left in between. This CDR3 reads CASRLEDGQTQYF. The CDR3 DNA reads as TGCGCCAGCAGGCTCGAGGATGGGCAGACCCAGTACTTC.

The CDR3 DNA follows: TGTGCCAGCAGACGGGGCCCCCGACCAGAGACCCAGTACTTC. Amino acids: CASRRGPRPETQYF. The chain joins TRBV12-3 or TRBV12-4 to TRBJ2-5; the D call may be TRBD1 or TRBD2 (5 bases each). The CDR3 runs to 14 residues. Trimming removed 6 bases from V and 4 bases from J, with 15 bases in between.

The V call is TRBV5-1, the J call TRBJ2-1, with D possibly matching TRBD2 (5 bases). The V gene lost 4 bases and the J gene lost 10 bases, with 12 bases spanning the gap. Germline V gene data show CDR1 as SGHRS and CDR2 as YFSETQ. CDR3 length equals 12 residues. The DNA for the CDR3 is TGCGCCAGCAGCCTCGGACTTACGGAGCAGTTCTTC. Protein: CASSLGLTEQFF.

Of note for this clonotype: A much more abundant neighbour one base away suggests this may be a read error. The V call is TRBV29-1, the J call TRBJ1-5; D is possibly TRBD1 (5 bases). The length of the CDR3 is 13 residues. The germline V gene has CDR1 SQVTM and CDR2 ANQGSEA. The CDR3 is CSVQRGYGQAQHF. For the CDR3, the DNA is TGCAGCGTCCAGCGGGGGTATGGTCAGGCCCAGCATTTT.

This clonotype occurred a few times. V usage is TRBV7-2 and J usage is TRBJ1-2; D unresolved. Germline-derived CDR1 and CDR2 are SGHTA and FQGNSA. The CDR3 length is 14 residues. The ends were cut back, 0 bases at V and 0 bases at J, with 5 bases in the middle. CDR3 DNA: TGTGCCAGCAGCTTAGCGCAGCCTAACTATGGCTACACCTTC. Its translation: CASSLAQPNYGYTF.

This clonotype was detected only a few times. The rearrangement links TRBV12-3 or TRBV12-4 to TRBJ1-3; D not resolved. This CDR3 has 13 residues. V was cut by 6 bases and J by 4 bases, with 10 bases left in between. The CDR3, as DNA: TGTGCCAGCAGCTTTACGGTGGGAAACACCATATATTTT. It yields the protein CASSFTVGNTIYF.

This clonotype was recorded a few times. The V call is TRBV12-3 or TRBV12-4, the J call TRBJ1-5; TRBD1 agrees at 8 bases. The CDR3 is made up of 15 amino acids. Germline trimming cut 6 bases from V and 1 base from J; bases unmatched to any gene: 5. CDR3 sequence reads: CASSKTGASNQPQHF. The DNA of the CDR3 is TGTGCCAGCAGCAAGACAGGGGCAAGCAATCAGCCCCAGCATTTT.

The chain employs TRBV14 and TRBJ2-1; D gene ambiguous. This CDR3 spans 16 amino acids. V was shortened by 1 base and J by 0 bases, with 10 bases between the two germline ends. Per the germline V gene, CDR1 is SGHDN and CDR2 is FVKESK. The DNA for the CDR3 is TGTGCCAGCAGCCAAGTTTCGGGTTACTCCTACAATGAGCAGTTCTTC. This encodes CASSQVSGYSYNEQFF.

This clonotype was observed at least ten times. The genes are TRBV5-1 and TRBJ2-2; 8 bases agree with TRBD2. The CDR3 is made up of 14 amino acids. CDR1 and CDR2 from the germline V gene are SGHRS and YFSETQ. Germline trimming cut 5 bases from V and 4 bases from J; bases unmatched to any gene: 4. CDR3 nucleotide sequence: TGCGCCAGCAGGCTCGCGGGAGGCACCGGGGAGCTGTTTTTT. This gives the protein CASRLAGGTGELFF. The variable domain in full, completed from reference TRBV5-1 and TRBJ2-2, reads KAGVTQTPRYLIKTRGQQVTLSCSPISGHRSVSWYQQTPGQGLQFLFEYFSETQRNKGNFPGRFSGRQFSNSRSEMNVSTLELGDSALYLCASRLAGGTGELFFGEGSRLTVL.

The CDR3 nucleotides read TGTGCCTGGAGCCCAGGGCACTATGGCTACACCTTC. It specifies CAWSPGHYGYTF. V and J are TRBV30 and TRBJ1-2, with a possible D match to TRBD1 (5 bases). The CDR3 spans 12 residues. The germline V gene has CDR1 GTSNPN and CDR2 SVGIG (reference sequence). V was shortened by 3 bases and J by 3 bases, with 8 bases between the two germline ends. Looking up the rest from reference TRBV30 and TRBJ1-2 gives the full variable domain: SQTIHQWPATLVQPVGSPLSLECTVEGTSNPNLYWYRQAAGRGLQLLFYSVGIGQISSEVPQNLSASRPQDRQFILSSKKLLLSDSGFYLCAWSPGHYGYTFGSGTRLTVV.

The sample holds a few counts of this clonotype. The chain couples TRBV15 to TRBJ2-5, with D unresolved. V dropped 0 bases and J dropped 5 bases, with 13 bases sitting between them. CDR1 and CDR2 (germline): LNHNV, YYDKDF (reference sequence). The CDR3 is 15 residues long. CDR3 nucleotide sequence: TGTGCCACCAGCAGAGATGCTGGACCGACTGAGACCCAGTACTTC. Translation gives CATSRDAGPTETQYF.

The chain is built from TRBV29-1 and TRBJ2-1, with D possibly being TRBD1 (5 bases). Germline CDR1 is SQVTM and CDR2 is ANQGSEA. CDR3 length: 13 amino acids. V lost 5 bases to trimming and J lost 2 bases, with 10 bases between them. CDR3 region: CSVFRTTYNEQFF. The CDR3 nucleotides read TGCAGCGTTTTTAGGACAACCTACAATGAGCAGTTCTTC.

This clonotype was counted only a few times. V is TRBV6-1 and J is TRBJ2-5; TRBD1 aligns across 10 bases. This CDR3 is 16 amino acids long. Germline trimming cut 6 bases from V and 0 bases from J; bases unmatched to any gene: 7. Germline CDR1 and CDR2: MNHNS and SASEGT. CDR3 nucleotides: TGTGCCAGCAGCATCGGGACAGGGGAGCACCAAGAGACCCAGTACTTC. It codes for CASSIGTGEHQETQYF.

The gene calls are TRBV3-1 and TRBJ2-1, with 8 positions matching TRBD2. Per the germline V gene, CDR1 is LGHDT and CDR2 is YNNKEL (reference sequence). The CDR3 is 18 residues long. The junction had 13 bases not matched to a gene; V was cut back by 0 bases and J by 6 bases. The CDR3 reads CASSQDVRSGRSRNEQFF. In nucleotides, the CDR3 is TGTGCCAGCAGCCAAGATGTTAGGAGCGGGAGATCTCGCAATGAGCAGTTCTTC.

Only a few counts were recorded for this clonotype. The rearrangement uses TRBV7-2 and TRBJ2-1; 10 positions agree with TRBD2. The J segment lost 7 bases and the V segment lost 1 base, leaving 7 bases of the junction unmatched. The germline V gene encodes CDR1 SGHTA and CDR2 FQGNSA. This CDR3 is built from 16 residues. As DNA, the CDR3 is TGTGCCAGCAGCTTAGGAAGTCTAGCGGGGGTGAATGAGCAGTTCTTC. Protein product: CASSLGSLAGVNEQFF.

The chain has TRBV7-8 and TRBJ2-2; D uncertain. CDR1 and CDR2 (germline): SGHVS, FQNEAQ. V shed 2 bases and J shed 3 bases, with 13 bases lying between them. This CDR3 has 16 residues. CDR3 residues: CASSLLGLWYTGELFF. CDR3 coding DNA: TGTGCCAGCAGCTTACTCGGGTTATGGTACACCGGGGAGCTGTTTTTT.

This clonotype was counted between two and nine times. The chain is built from TRBV29-1 and TRBJ2-7; TRBD2 matches at 9 bases. Germline trimming cut 4 bases from V and 4 bases from J; bases unmatched to any gene: 8. This CDR3 spans 14 amino acids. CDR1 SQVTM and CDR2 ANQGSEA come from the germline V gene. The CDR3 here is CSVVASGTIYEQYF. The CDR3, as DNA: TGCAGCGTTGTGGCTAGCGGGACTATATACGAGCAGTACTTC.

The chain has TRBV11-1 and TRBJ2-1; 12 nucleotides agree with TRBD2. Germline-derived CDR1 and CDR2 are SGHAT and FQDESV (reference sequence). Germline trimming cut 6 bases from V and 8 bases from J; bases unmatched to any gene: 8. The CDR3 is 15 residues long. CDR3 nucleotides: TGTGCCAGCAGATCGACTAGCGGGAGTGGGTATGAGCAGTTCTTC. Translating it yields CASRSTSGSGYEQFF. Full variable domain (missing parts from reference TRBV11-1 and TRBJ2-1): EAEVAQSPRYKITEKSQAVAFWCDPISGHATLYWYRQILGQGPELLVQFQDESVVDDSQLPKDRFSAERLKGVDSTLKIQPAELGDSAMYLCASRSTSGSGYEQFFGPGTRLTVL.

This clonotype was detected only a few times. The chain links TRBV5-1 to TRBJ2-1; 10 nucleotides match TRBD2. With 3 bases clipped from V and 0 bases from J, the junction kept 9 bases outside the gene matches. This CDR3 is 18 amino acids long. Germline V gene lookup returns CDR1 SGHRS and CDR2 YFSETQ. CDR3 nucleotide sequence: TGCGCCAGCAGCTCAGCGGGGACTAGCGTAACCTCCTACAATGAGCAGTTCTTC. As protein: CASSSAGTSVTSYNEQFF.

The chain has TRBV19 and TRBJ2-7; D possibly corresponds to TRBD1 (5 bases). The V end lost 3 bases, the J end lost 3 bases, and 21 bases lay between the germline ends. CDR3 length: 17 residues. Germline V lookup: CDR1 LNHDA, CDR2 SQIVND (reference sequence). The DNA for the CDR3 is TGTGCCAGTAGTATCGGGCCGACAGTTATGGGCGGCTACGAGCAGTACTTC. Translating gives CASSIGPTVMGGYEQYF.

This clonotype turned up a few times. V usage is TRBV21-1 and J usage is TRBJ2-7; TRBD2 reflects the table's D call only, with no check against the DNA. TRBV21-1 is flagged as a pseudogene. The CDR3 consists of 14 residues. In DNA form, the CDR3 reads TGTGCCAGTGCCACAAGGCGGGAGAAGCACGAGCAGTACTTC. It translates to CASATRREKHEQYF.

This clonotype showed up just a few times. This chain connects TRBV7-6 to TRBJ2-7, with a tentative D call TRBD2 (5 bases). The length of the CDR3 is 17 residues. Trimming left V 2 bases short and J 4 bases short, with 21 bases between. CDR1 SGHVS and CDR2 FNYEAQ come from the germline V gene. The CDR3 nucleotides are TGTGCCAGCAGCTTAAAAATAGAGGGAGCTGGGTATTACGAGCAGTACTTC. It specifies CASSLKIEGAGYYEQYF.

In this sample, this clonotype turned up many times. The chain couples TRBV5-6 to TRBJ2-4, with D hard to call. The V gene lost 2 bases and the J gene lost 0 bases, with 9 bases spanning the gap. The CDR3 extends over 15 amino acids. Germline V gene sequence: CDR1 SGHDT, CDR2 YYEEEE. In DNA, the CDR3 is TGTGCCAGCAGCTTTGACGGAATAGCCAAAAACATTCAGTACTTC. Translating it yields CASSFDGIAKNIQYF. Supplemented by reference TRBV5-6 and TRBJ2-4, the full variable domain reads DAGVTQSPTHLIKTRGQQVTLRCSPKSGHDTVSWYQQALGQGPQFIFQYYEEEERQRGNFPDRFSGHQFPNYSSELNVNALLLGDSALYLCASSFDGIAKNIQYFGAGTRLSVL.

This rearrangement joins TRBV4-1 to TRBJ2-5, with 8 nucleotides matching TRBD2. The CDR3 spans 13 residues. CDR1 MGHRA and CDR2 YSYEKL come from the germline V gene. V lost 8 bases and J lost 2; bases outside the gene matches: 4. CDR3: CASGLAWQETQYF. The CDR3 nucleotides read TGCGCCAGCGGACTAGCTTGGCAAGAGACCCAGTACTTC.